This T cell receptor (beta chain) was documented in a study of cytomegalovirus exposure and HLA in healthy donors (dated by TCRdb to 2016 to 2017). In the study overall: According to an earlier analysis of several hundred of the donors, about 190 million T cells yielded 100 million or so unique TCR beta sequences and 276 Gb of sequence data. Donor age, sex, ethnicity and CMV serostatus were collected together with the repertoire data. An early release covering 550 to 700 HLA-typed donors comprised roughly 300 gigabases of sequencing data and 85 million to 100 million unique TCR sequences. The study combined high-throughput TCR immunosequencing, statistical association of individual TCRs with disease status, and machine learning to predict cytomegalovirus infection status. All discovery cohort repertoires had been generated using a single sequencing platform. A later genetic analysis took genome-wide SNP genotypes for about 55% of the roughly 700 donors and used that subset as a discovery cohort. The later analysis used no new phenotypic data to find candidate immune exposures, relying instead on TCR beta sequences and their occurrence across donors. The number of typed donors differed by locus: about 620-640 for A, B, C, DRB1 and DQB1; about 520 for DQA1; approximately 600 for DPA1; and about 450 for DPB1. In an earlier analysis of 587 of the donors, high-throughput TCR beta sequencing was used to judge whether each TCR beta V gene segment behaved as functional or pseudogenic. The genetic ancestry cluster associated with self-reported Caucasian donors included 81% of the roughly 400 genotyped donors. Because of strong linkage in the cohort, roughly 5 DR-DQ haplotypes were treated as single units for association and clustering. Besides the first cohort of 500 to 700 subjects, a separate validation cohort made up of roughly 120 different subjects was used. The aim of the study was to test whether cataloging public T cell receptors could identify signatures of past pathogen exposure. In a later analysis, previously published TCR beta repertoires from 670 or so donors were re-analyzed and high-resolution HLA genotyping was added so that TCR occurrence patterns could be studied. Both class I and class II loci were covered by HLA typing, at four-digit resolution. On average, 235,054 unique TCR beta nucleotide sequences were sequenced per donor among about 400 genotyped donors of the cohort, with roughly a sixth of those sequences being non-productive. The study used immunosequencing to profile the T cell repertoires of approximately 640 subjects and linked those repertoires to cytomegalovirus serostatus.

The paper's findings and limits, for the study overall: A further reported finding was that TCR beta sequences accurately predicted the HLA-A and HLA-B alleles for most subjects in the first cohort. The earlier analysis of 587 of the donors excluded around 17 rarely observed V segments, including chromosome 9 orphons, because counts were too low. Several of the top co-occurrence clusters appeared to be linked to parvovirus B19, influenza, CMV and Epstein-Barr virus, according to a later analysis. A later analysis found that HLA-associated TCR beta chains were more clonally expanded and had lower generation probabilities than equally common non-associated chains. The study listed approximately 150 TCR beta chains as associated with cytomegalovirus. In a later analysis, TCR association rates were found to vary across HLA loci, with the most associated TCRs seen for DRB1 alleles and the fewest for HLA-C alleles. For the cohort, immune exposure information was limited to CMV serostatus. Only TCR beta chains were sequenced in this cohort, and the absence of alpha or paired-chain data limited detectable features. Correlated functional status among segregating V segments might be attributable to linkage disequilibrium, but an unknown experimental factor could not be ruled out. Because some donors lacked HLA typing at each locus, the association tests relied only on the typed subset. It was suggested by the authors that the approach could potentially be generalized to other disease states and immunological phenotypes. At a false discovery rate of 0.05, a later analysis linked about 16,000 TCR beta sequences to specific HLA alleles. Sequencing depth was assumed to be roughly uniform across donors in the presence/absence analyses, though that assumption may not hold. A later genetic analysis associated a missense DCLRE1C variant with V-gene and J-gene trimming of TCR beta chains, and an independent cohort replicated the association. Across donors, most TCR sequences were observed very rarely, whereas some public TCRs were present in many individuals. A later analysis found that most CMV-associated TCR beta chains appeared HLA-restricted, with HLA associations seemingly driven largely by CMV exposure. The sequencing pipeline was judged likely to have produced a cluster of highly shared sequence variants as a technical artifact. An earlier analysis of approximately 500 of the donors showed that most TCR beta V segments appeared in productive rearrangements either about 90% or about 30% of the time, which broadly matched IMGT annotations. The classifier was reported to diagnose cytomegalovirus status with high specificity and sensitivity in both the original cohort and the validation cohort. Compared with the approximately 700-donor mean, donors in an Asian-associated ancestry cluster had fewer N-insertions in productive TCRs, according to a later genetic analysis. A few of the identified cytomegalovirus-associated TCR beta chains were confirmed in vitro to be specific for cytomegalovirus antigens. When HLA alleles, especially DR and DQ, strongly co-occurred, attributing TCR associations to individual alleles was difficult.

The cohort comprised fewer than 700 healthy bone marrow donors. At the time of sampling, all cohort members were nominally healthy, though unrecorded immune exposures were likely present. The donor tested CMV seronegative, placing the donor among the 350 or so seronegative members of the cohort. Every donor gave a peripheral blood sample, and the peripheral blood mononuclear cells from that sample were used for TCR beta sequencing. Genomic DNA extraction from the blood cell samples was performed with the Qiagen DNeasy Blood Extraction Kit. Concerning this clone itself: The clone's antigen remains unknown. No base quality information exists; no much larger clone differs at one position.

Library prep was done by the immunoSEQ multiplex PCR assay. For the multiplex PCR, a mixture combining 60 forward primers for TCR Vbeta segments and 13 reverse primers for TCR Jbeta segments was used. A multiplex PCR assay on genomic DNA amplified the CDR3 region of rearranged TCR beta genes. The amplified TCR beta libraries were sequenced on the Illumina HiSeq System as 87-base-pair reads. Processing in the source paper ran as follows. In a later analysis, 70 million to 95 million unique TCR beta chains were counted across the approximately 670 repertoires, and around 10 million of these chains were shared by at least two donors. A nearest-neighbor algorithm error-corrected the raw reads and collapsed the reads into unique sequences, merging closely related sequences to remove PCR and sequencing errors. V, D and J gene segments were assigned by aligning CDR3 sequences to IMGT reference sequences. For a sequence to be retained, at least a six-nucleotide match to both a V gene segment and a J gene segment was required. A rearrangement was called productive if the CDR3 had no stop codons and remained in frame with V and J, and every other rearrangement was called non-productive. Following IMGT convention, CDR3 was defined as the stretch from the second conserved V-encoded cysteine to the conserved J-encoded phenylalanine. The earlier analysis of more than 450 of the donors excluded sequences that lacked an unambiguous match to a single V gene segment. An earlier analysis of 450 to 650 of the donors called V segments functional above 56.7% productive rearrangements and segregating when the between-donor standard deviation exceeded 5%. A statistical classification framework was developed to diagnose cytomegalovirus status using the catalog of TCR beta chain sequences. In a later analysis, TCR nucleotide sequences were compared against IMGT/GENE-DB human TR gene sequences so that V and J genes could be assigned. A later analysis assigned CDR3 sequences and most-parsimonious VDJ recombination scenarios with the TCRdist pipeline. In a later analysis, each TCR beta chain was defined by its CDR3 amino acid sequence together with its V-gene family, and reads without a unique V-gene family were excluded. As a way to deal with suspected cross-contamination and a sequencing artifact, a later analysis dropped hundreds of nucleotide sequences that were highly shared and had low generation probability. A later analysis calculated a clonal expansion index for each public chain from normalized within-repertoire ranks of inferred template counts. Generation probabilities in a later analysis came from a VDJ recombination model fitted to out-of-frame rearrangements, and those results were checked against IGoR. In a later analysis, TCR-TCR, TCR-HLA and TCR-CMV co-occurrence was scored with hypergeometric tests, and a repertoire-size bias correction was applied to TCR pairs. False discovery rates were estimated in a later analysis by permuting HLA or CMV assignments 20 times. In a later analysis, co-occurring TCRs were grouped using DBSCAN, with TCRdist sequence similarity added in when clustering inside HLA-allele-positive subsets. Co-occurrence clustering excluded repertoires with fewer than 30,000 or more than 120,000 public chains, plus five with anomalous nucleotide sharing. TCRdb stores this immuneACCESS table with in-frame sequences only. Part of the clones is absent; in the studies checked, under half of the shortfall reflects unresolved V genes, and no reason is known for the rest. V, J and clone size are those of that table, while D and trimming were read from the DNA. In all, the sample holds 85,000 to 120,000 clones, and just over 70% of those were seen once. The biggest ten clones account for about 0.8% of the sample.

The source material was PBMCs. The TCR comes from a boy aged 10-17 years in good health and CMV-seronegative.

In nucleotides, the sequence is TGTGCCAGTAGTAAAACCGGGACAGGGGTCTATGGCTACACCTTC. Its protein is CASSKTGTGVYGYTF. The chain couples TRBV19 to TRBJ1-2; TRBD1 matches 10 bases in the middle. V and J are trimmed by 4 bases and 4 bases, and the gene matches miss 6 bases of the junction. The CDR3 contains 15 residues, cysteine and phenylalanine counted. The CDR3 DNA has 45 bases and is translated from base 1. Per the germline V gene (reference sequence), LNHDA is the CDR1 and SQIVND is the CDR2.